This T cell receptor (beta chain) was identified in a study of T cells after yellow fever vaccination. General study results and limits: It was the secondary response that reached its peak faster, day 5 versus 15, but it was weaker.

The CDR3 spans 8 residues. The V gene lost 10 bases and the J gene lost 15 bases, with 12 bases spanning the gap. Germline loops: CDR1 SGHRS, CDR2 YFSETQ. TCRdb itself ran the 5' RACE reads through MiXCR, one entry per CDR3 protein. The repertoire holds 200,000 to 300,000 distinct CDR3 sequences, 6.9% seen once, with more than 0.8% in the top ten. Only a few counts were recorded for this clonotype. The antigen is not known. This rearrangement joins TRBV5-1 to TRBJ2-3; D not certain. This material consisted of CD4+ T cells sorted from PBMCs, taken 15 days after the yellow fever booster vaccination. The sequence was collected from a man between 25 and 39 years old who received the YFV17D yellow fever vaccine. The CDR3 coding sequence is TGCGCCCTCCTCCCGGGTTATTTT. As protein: CALLPGYF.